A single sample gave rise to the 23 T cell receptor beta chains below, sequenced in a study of blood T cell repertoires in COVID-19. Sequenced by immunoSEQ multiplex PCR; TCRdb stores in-frame clones only, minus some. The sample lists some 40,000 clones, approximately 90% seen once, with 0.37% in the top ten. What was sequenced was peripheral blood. The receptors stem from a middle-aged man with COVID-19, enrolled during active disease.

This chain connects TRBV11-2 to TRBJ2-7; 7 nucleotides line up with TRBD1. The J segment lost 1 base and the V segment lost 5 bases, leaving 8 bases of the junction unmatched. The CDR3 sequence is 15 residues long. The germline gives CDR1 SGHAT, CDR2 FQNNGV. As DNA, the CDR3 is TGTGCCAGCAGCCCGGAAGCAGGGGGTTCCTACGAGCAGTACTTC. Its protein is CASSPEAGGSYEQYF.

The chain is built from TRBV9 and TRBJ1-1; a possible D gene is TRBD1 (6 bases). Germline CDR1 is SGDLS and CDR2 is YYNGEE. This CDR3 region has 14 residues. V was clipped by 0 bases and J by 1 base, with 7 bases between them. Here the CDR3 DNA reads TGTGCCAGCAGCGTAGGGGGACAGAACACTGAAGCTTTCTTT. Translated, it gives CASSVGGQNTEAFF.

The genes are TRBV28 and TRBJ2-7, with D maybe TRBD1 (6 bases). The CDR3 extends over 15 amino acids. The V end lost 3 bases, the J end lost 5 bases, and 17 bases lay between the germline ends. Germline CDR1 and CDR2: MDHEN and SYDVKM. CDR3 in DNA: TGTGCCAGCAGTTTCCCAGGGGAAGCAGAAAACGAGCAGTACTTC. Amino acid sequence: CASSFPGEAENEQYF. Full variable domain (outside the CDR3, taken from reference TRBV28 and TRBJ2-7): DVKVTQSSRYLVKRTGEKVFLECVQDMDHENMFWYRQDPGLGLRLIYFSYDVKMKEKGDIPEGYSVSREKKERFSLILESASTNQTSMYLCASSFPGEAENEQYFGPGTRLTVT.

This clone appeared once. The chain is built from TRBV6-5 and TRBJ1-2; 7 positions agree with TRBD1. CDR1 is MNHEY, CDR2 SVGAGI, per germline. The ends lost 8 bases at V and 4 bases at J; junction bases unmatched: 10. This CDR3 has 14 amino acids. The CDR3 DNA follows: TGTGCCAGCGGATCCGCCGGGACAGCCTATGGCTACACCTTC. Protein product: CASGSAGTAYGYTF.

This clone has a single count. This chain connects TRBV6-2 or TRBV6-3 to TRBJ1-1; the match to TRBD1 covers 9 bases. From germline, CDR1 is MNHEY and CDR2 SVGEGT. This CDR3 has 17 residues. J lost 3 bases, V lost 5 bases, and 13 bases had no gene match. This CDR3 reads CASSRGTGKVSDTEAFF. DNA for the CDR3: TGTGCCAGCAGTCGCGGGACAGGGAAAGTTTCAGACACTGAAGCTTTCTTT.

The rearrangement joins TRBV6-5 to TRBJ1-4; 9 positions agree with TRBD1. The CDR3 length is 15 residues. With V trimmed by 6 bases and J by 4 bases, 6 bases remained unmatched. Germline V gene data show CDR1 as MNHEY and CDR2 as SVGAGI. The CDR3 nucleotides read TGTGCCAGCAGCCAAACGGGACAGGGTAATGAAAAACTGTTTTTT. Translation gives CASSQTGQGNEKLFF.

J is TRBJ1-1 and V is TRBV9, with TRBD1 identical over 12 bases. Germline values: CDR1 SGDLS, CDR2 YYNGEE. Trimming at V came to 5 bases and at J to 4 bases, leaving 9 bases not matched to a gene. CDR3 length: 16 residues. The CDR3 loop reads CASRPGTGGSVTEAFF. The CDR3 coding sequence is TGTGCCAGCAGACCAGGGACAGGGGGCTCCGTCACTGAAGCTTTCTTT.

The chain employs TRBV6-5 and TRBJ1-6; TRBD1 matches 11 bases. The germline CDR1 and CDR2 sequences are MNHEY and SVGAGI. Trimming at V came to 6 bases and at J to 7 bases, leaving 5 bases not matched to a gene. CDR3 length equals 15 residues. In DNA, the CDR3 is TGTGCCAGCAGACCGGGACAGGGGGAAAATTCACCCCTCCACTTT. Translating gives CASRPGQGENSPLHF.

This clone was recorded once. The CDR3 sequence is CASSSGGPGNTIYF. The DNA of the CDR3 is TGTGCCAGCAGCTCGGGAGGGCCTGGAAACACCATATATTTT. The chain has TRBV7-9 and TRBJ1-3; D is unresolved. Germline V gene sequence: CDR1 SEHNR, CDR2 FQNEAQ (reference sequence). The CDR3 covers 14 residues. The V gene lost 4 bases and the J gene lost 2 bases, with 9 bases spanning the gap.

The chain couples TRBV6-2 or TRBV6-3 to TRBJ1-5, with TRBD1 matching 7 bases. Germline CDR1 and CDR2: MNHEY and SVGEGT. This CDR3 has 15 amino acids. Losses at the gene ends were 0 bases for V and 3 bases for J; bases not matched to a gene: 2. In DNA form, the CDR3 reads TGTGCCAGCAGTTACTCGAGGGGGCCCAATCAGCCCCAGCATTTT. Amino acids: CASSYSRGPNQPQHF.

The rearrangement links TRBV27 to TRBJ1-1; TRBD1 might be the D (5 bases). The CDR3 runs to 14 residues. V was pared by 3 bases and J by 5 bases, with 13 bases between. In germline, CDR1 is MNHEY, CDR2 SMNVEV (reference sequence). The CDR3 loop is CASSFSRVETEAFF. In nucleotides, the CDR3 is TGTGCCAGCAGTTTCAGCAGGGTGGAAACTGAAGCTTTCTTT.

V usage is TRBV28 and J usage is TRBJ2-7; possibly TRBD2 for D (5 bases). Between the trimmed V and J ends, which lost 7 bases and 2 bases, there was a span of 9 bases. This CDR3 region has 12 residues. Germline V CDR1 and CDR2: MDHEN, SYDVKM. Written as DNA, the CDR3 is TGTGCCAGCACCGAGGGAGCCTACGAGCAGTACTTC. This gives the protein CASTEGAYEQYF.

The chain links TRBV15 to TRBJ1-2, with a tentative D call TRBD1 (5 bases). Deletions cut 0 bases from V and 2 bases from J, with 7 bases between. CDR1 is LNHNV and CDR2 is YYDKDF in the germline V gene (reference sequence). The CDR3 spans 14 residues. The CDR3 protein is CATSREKGNYGYTF. Here the CDR3 DNA reads TGTGCCACCAGCAGAGAGAAGGGGAACTATGGCTACACCTTC.

The chain recombines TRBV6-5 with TRBJ2-7; TRBD1 agrees at 9 bases. In germline, CDR1 is MNHEY, CDR2 SVGAGI. The V and J ends lost 7 bases and 4 bases, in that order; junction bases with no gene match: 8. The CDR3 consists of 14 residues. CDR3 sequence reads: CASKKGQGGYEQYF. In nucleotides, the CDR3 is TGTGCCAGCAAAAAGGGACAGGGAGGGTACGAGCAGTACTTC.

In DNA form, the CDR3 reads TGTGCCAGCACCCGGGGACTAGACGTGACCCAGTACTTC. This codes for CASTRGLDVTQYF. The genes are TRBV6-6 and TRBJ2-5, with 8 bases that match TRBD2. The CDR3 extends over 13 amino acids. Germline V gene data show CDR1 as MNHNY and CDR2 as SVGAGI (reference sequence). The trim removed 7 bases at V and 7 bases at J, leaving 8 bases unmatched.

This chain links TRBV12-3 or TRBV12-4 with TRBJ2-4; D call uncertain. CDR3 length: 13 residues. V lost 2 bases and J lost 9, with 11 bases in between. The CDR3 loop is CASSLRQSGIQYF. CDR3 in DNA: TGTGCCAGCAGTTTACGGCAATCGGGCATTCAGTACTTC.

The rearrangement joins TRBV18 to TRBJ2-2, with D tentatively TRBD2 (6 bases). The CDR3 has 15 amino acids. V lost 3 bases to trimming and J lost 6 bases, with 14 bases between them. Germline V gene data show CDR1 as KGHSH and CDR2 as LQKENI. The CDR3 is CASSPSDPSAGELFF. DNA of the CDR3: TGTGCCAGCTCACCCAGCGACCCTAGCGCCGGGGAGCTGTTTTTT.

The rearrangement joins TRBV14 to TRBJ2-1; 11 bases are a match to TRBD2. This CDR3 has 15 residues. The V and J ends lost 0 bases and 9 bases, in that order; junction bases with no gene match: 4. Germline V CDR1 and CDR2: SGHDN, FVKESK. The CDR3 here is CASSQELAGAGEQFF. DNA of the CDR3: TGTGCCAGCAGCCAAGAACTAGCGGGAGCAGGTGAGCAGTTCTTC. Full variable domain (outside the CDR3, taken from reference TRBV14 and TRBJ2-1): EAGVTQFPSHSVIEKGQTVTLRCDPISGHDNLYWYRRVMGKEIKFLLHFVKESKQDESGMPNNRFLAERTGGTYSTLKVQPAELEDSGVYFCASSQELAGAGEQFFGPGTRLTVL.

V usage is TRBV27 and J usage is TRBJ1-4; 8 bases fit TRBD1. Germline CDR1 and CDR2: MNHEY and SMNVEV (reference sequence). V trimming: 4 bases; J trimming: 4 bases; junction bases outside the gene matches: 8. The CDR3 extends over 16 amino acids. CDR3 sequence: CASSYDGDRRNEKLFF. The CDR3 nucleotides read TGTGCCAGCAGTTATGACGGGGACAGGCGTAATGAAAAACTGTTTTTT.

The V call is TRBV9, the J call TRBJ2-1; 13 bases are a match to TRBD2. The germline V gene has CDR1 SGDLS and CDR2 YYNGEE. Trimming cost V 4 bases and J 9 bases; bases outside gene matches: 10. This CDR3 has 16 residues. The CDR3 sequence is CASSLGLAGPPSEQFF. The CDR3 nucleotides read TGTGCCAGCAGCTTGGGACTAGCGGGACCCCCCAGTGAGCAGTTCTTC.

Here the CDR3 reads CASSEDYSYEQYF. CDR3 in DNA: TGCGCCAGCAGTGAAGACTACTCCTACGAGCAGTACTTC. The chain carries TRBV10-2 and TRBJ2-7; D possibly corresponds to TRBD2 (5 bases). CDR3 length equals 13 residues. CDR1 WSHSY and CDR2 SAAADI come from the germline V gene. The germline V and J ends were trimmed by 3 bases and 0 bases, with 6 bases remaining between them.

V is TRBV3-1 (or the pseudogene TRBV3-2) and J is TRBJ2-2; weak D call: TRBD2 (5 bases). CDR1 is LGHDT, CDR2 YNNKEL, per germline (reference sequence). There are 15 residues in the CDR3. V dropped 3 bases and J dropped 3 bases, with 11 bases sitting between them. The CDR3 DNA reads as TGTGCCAGCAGCCAGGGGTACGGGGACACCGGGGAGCTGTTTTTT. Its protein is CASSQGYGDTGELFF.

The chain uses TRBV30 and TRBJ2-6; TRBD1 agrees at 11 bases. The CDR3 totals 17 residues. The germline CDR1 and CDR2 sequences are GTSNPN and SVGIG (reference sequence). The junction had 6 bases not matched to a gene; V was cut back by 4 bases and J by 1 base. CDR3 DNA: TGTGCCTGGATCCGGGACAGGGGGAGATCTGGGGCCAACGTCCTGACTTTC. Its translation is CAWIRDRGRSGANVLTF.